These 16 T cell receptor beta chains share one sample of origin, sequenced in a study of blood T cell repertoires in COVID-19. TCRdb's copy holds only in-frame clones and misses some; the assay was immunoSEQ multiplex PCR. This sample has 150,000 to 200,000 clones; roughly 87% occur once, and the top ten carry around 8%. The sample taken for sequencing was peripheral blood. Receptor source: a woman in her seventies with COVID-19, enrolled during active disease.

V gene TRBV30 combines with J gene TRBJ1-5; the match to TRBD1 covers 9 bases. The length of the CDR3 is 17 residues. The V gene end was trimmed by 0 bases and the J gene end by 1 base; junction bases not matched to a gene: 7. CDR1 is GTSNPN, CDR2 SVGIG, per germline (reference sequence). This CDR3 is CAWSVQQGARSNQPQHF. The CDR3 DNA reads TGTGCCTGGAGTGTACAACAGGGGGCTAGGAGCAATCAGCCCCAGCATTTT.

This chain links TRBV11-2 with TRBJ2-2; D possibly corresponds to TRBD2 (5 bases). Trimming left V 2 bases short and J 4 bases short, with 11 bases between. The CDR3 has 15 residues. Germline CDR1 reads SGHAT; CDR2 reads FQNNGV. CDR3 amino acids: CASSLSDSATGELFF. Written as DNA, the CDR3 is TGTGCCAGCAGCTTATCGGACTCGGCCACCGGGGAGCTGTTTTTT.

This clone was seen a few times. The chain recombines TRBV3-1 (or the pseudogene TRBV3-2) with TRBJ2-5; TRBD2 matches at 14 bases. The CDR3 contains 16 residues. From germline, CDR1 is LGHDT and CDR2 YNNKEL (reference sequence). Trimming cost V 1 base and J 7 bases; bases outside gene matches: 5. CDR3 protein: CASSQGGLAGDVTQYF. CDR3 DNA: TGTGCCAGCAGCCAAGGGGGACTAGCGGGAGATGTGACCCAGTACTTC.

The gene calls are TRBV9 and TRBJ2-5, with D uncertain. The CDR3 totals 15 residues. Trimming shortened V by 1 base and J by 1 base, and 11 bases separated the two germline ends. Germline lookup yields CDR1 SGDLS and CDR2 YYNGEE. CDR3 sequence reads: CASSVSERPQETQYF. In DNA form, the CDR3 reads TGTGCCAGCAGCGTATCGGAGAGGCCCCAAGAGACCCAGTACTTC.

This chain uses TRBV27 with TRBJ2-7, with 7 bases aligning to TRBD1. The V and J ends lost 3 bases and 4 bases, in that order; junction bases with no gene match: 6. This CDR3 spans 14 amino acids. Germline V gives CDR1 MNHEY, CDR2 SMNVEV (reference sequence). CDR3 region: CASSLVRGRYEQYF. CDR3 in DNA: TGTGCCAGCAGTTTGGTTAGGGGGCGTTACGAGCAGTACTTC.

The rearrangement joins TRBV27 to TRBJ2-1; 8 bases align to TRBD2. This CDR3 spans 17 amino acids. Germline loops: CDR1 MNHEY, CDR2 SMNVEV (reference sequence). Germline trimming cut 3 bases from V and 9 bases from J; bases unmatched to any gene: 16. The CDR3 sequence: CASSLDLGGAGGGEQFF. The CDR3 region has the DNA TGTGCCAGCAGTTTGGATCTCGGGGGGGCTGGTGGAGGTGAGCAGTTCTTC.

The V gene is TRBV12-5, the J gene TRBJ2-4, with TRBD2 matching over 7 bases. J gave up 2 bases and V 7 bases, and 11 bases lay outside the gene matches. This CDR3 comprises 16 residues. Germline V gene data show CDR1 as LGHNT and CDR2 as FRNRAP. This CDR3 reads CASALGRAQSKNIQYF. DNA for the CDR3: TGTGCTAGTGCCTTAGGGAGGGCGCAGTCCAAAAACATTCAGTACTTC.

This clone was recorded once. This chain's CDR3 is CASSESIRGFGSPLHF. The CDR3 nucleotides read TGTGCCAGCAGTGAATCCATTCGGGGGTTCGGTTCACCCCTCCACTTT. The chain combines TRBV25-1 with TRBJ1-6, with D possibly being TRBD1 (5 bases). The ends were cut back, 1 base at V and 9 bases at J, with 16 bases in the middle. This CDR3 is built from 16 residues. Germline CDR1 is MGHDK and CDR2 is SYGVNS.

The chain's CDR3 is CASSYLTTGGEQYF. The CDR3 DNA reads TGTGCCAGCAGCTACCTAACGACAGGGGGCGAGCAGTACTTC. The chain recombines TRBV7-2 with TRBJ2-7, with TRBD1 matching 9 bases. Trimming at V came to 4 bases and at J to 6 bases, leaving 7 bases not matched to a gene. The CDR3 totals 14 residues. Germline CDR1 SGHTA, CDR2 FQGNSA.

This clone occurred a few times. The same CDR3 also results from other DNA sequences found in this sample. The CDR3 DNA is TGTGCCAGCAGTGACCAGGGGTACCAGCCCCAGCATTTT. This gives the protein CASSDQGYQPQHF. J is TRBJ1-5 and V is TRBV2; maybe TRBD1 (6 bases). Per germline, CDR1 SNHLY and CDR2 FYNNEI. With 3 bases removed from V and 7 bases from J, the gap between germline ends came to 10 bases. This CDR3 has 13 residues. Variable domain in full (rest from reference TRBV2 and TRBJ1-5): EPEVTQTPSHQVTQMGQEVILRCVPISNHLYFYWYRQILGQKVEFLVSFYNNEISEKSEIFDDQFSVERPDGSNFTLKIRSTKLEDSAMYFCASSDQGYQPQHFGDGTRLSIL.

V usage is TRBV30 and J usage is TRBJ2-2; 7 bases are a match to TRBD1. Per germline, CDR1 GTSNPN and CDR2 SVGIG (reference sequence). The CDR3 is 13 residues long. Trimming removed 5 bases from V and 8 bases from J; junction bases left unmatched: 8. CDR3 in amino acids: CAWSTGVTGELFF. The DNA of the CDR3 is TGTGCCTGGTCAACAGGGGTAACTGGGGAGCTGTTTTTT.

The chain joins TRBV10-3 to TRBJ1-2; no clear D. V gave up 2 bases and J gave up 6 bases, with 10 bases separating them. CDR3 size: 13 residues. Germline V gene lookup returns CDR1 ENHRY and CDR2 SYGVKD. The CDR3 DNA reads TGTGCCATCAGTGAGGCGGGAAACGATGGCTACACCTTC. It codes for CAISEAGNDGYTF.

J is TRBJ2-7 and V is TRBV5-1; 10 positions match TRBD1. The junction had 10 bases not matched to a gene; V was cut back by 4 bases and J by 6 bases. There are 15 residues in the CDR3. Germline V lookup: CDR1 SGHRS, CDR2 YFSETQ. The CDR3 sequence: CASSLRQGASGEQYF. Here the CDR3 DNA reads TGCGCCAGCAGCCTCCGACAGGGGGCCTCGGGCGAGCAGTACTTC.

The chain uses TRBV30 and TRBJ2-1, with a possible D match to TRBD2 (6 bases). V was pared by 3 bases and J by 9 bases, with 15 bases between. This CDR3 is built from 13 residues. Germline lookup yields CDR1 GTSNPN and CDR2 SVGIG (reference sequence). CDR3 residues: CAWSGRRGSEQFF. CDR3 DNA: TGTGCCTGGAGCGGCCGTCGGGGGAGTGAGCAGTTCTTC.

The V and J genes are TRBV18 and TRBJ2-2; TRBD1 agrees at 8 bases. The CDR3 sequence is 15 residues long. CDR1 and CDR2 (germline): KGHSH, LQKENI. V was pared by 3 bases and J by 5 bases, with 5 bases of the junction left unmatched. CDR3 DNA sequence: TGTGCCAGCTCACCTTGGACAGGGCGGACCGGGGAGCTGTTTTTT. Translating gives CASSPWTGRTGELFF.

The chain is built from TRBV5-1 and TRBJ2-7; possible D gene TRBD1, 5 bases. V lost 4 bases and J lost 4, with 21 bases in between. The CDR3 spans 16 residues. Germline V gene sequence: CDR1 SGHRS, CDR2 YFSETQ. CDR3 in amino acids: CASSRPGANIPYEQYF. The CDR3 region has the DNA TGCGCCAGCAGCCGGCCTGGGGCGAATATTCCATACGAGCAGTACTTC.